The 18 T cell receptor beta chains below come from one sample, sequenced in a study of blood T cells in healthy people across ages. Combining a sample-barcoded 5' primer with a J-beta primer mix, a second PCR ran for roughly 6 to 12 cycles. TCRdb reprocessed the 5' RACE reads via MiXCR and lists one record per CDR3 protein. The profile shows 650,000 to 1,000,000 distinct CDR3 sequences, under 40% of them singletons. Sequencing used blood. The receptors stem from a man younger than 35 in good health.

This chain's CDR3 is CASRGTSGGDEQFF. DNA of the CDR3: TGTGCCAGCAGGGGGACTAGCGGGGGGGATGAGCAGTTCTTC. The chain links TRBV2 to TRBJ2-1, with 16 bases identical to TRBD2. This CDR3 is built from 14 residues. V was pared by 6 bases and J by 8 bases, with 1 base of the junction left unmatched. Germline V lookup: CDR1 SNHLY, CDR2 FYNNEI.

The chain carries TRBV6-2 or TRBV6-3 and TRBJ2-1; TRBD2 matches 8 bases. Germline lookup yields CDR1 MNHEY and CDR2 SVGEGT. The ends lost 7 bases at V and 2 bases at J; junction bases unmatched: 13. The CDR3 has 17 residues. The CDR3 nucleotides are TGTGCCAGCAATCCCGATATAGCGGGGAAGACCTACAATGAGCAGTTCTTC. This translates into CASNPDIAGKTYNEQFF.

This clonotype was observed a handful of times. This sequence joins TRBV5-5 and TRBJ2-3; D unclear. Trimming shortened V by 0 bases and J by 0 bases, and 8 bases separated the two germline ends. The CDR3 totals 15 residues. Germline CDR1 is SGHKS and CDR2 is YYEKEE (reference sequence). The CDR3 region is CASSLVQFSTDTQYF. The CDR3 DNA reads TGTGCCAGCAGCTTGGTACAGTTTAGCACAGATACGCAGTATTTT.

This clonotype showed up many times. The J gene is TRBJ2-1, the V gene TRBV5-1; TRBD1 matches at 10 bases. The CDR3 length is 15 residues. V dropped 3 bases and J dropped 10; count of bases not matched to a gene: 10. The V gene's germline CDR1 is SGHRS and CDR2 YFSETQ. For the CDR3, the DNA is TGCGCCAGCAGCTCTGGGACAGGGGCGATTCAGGAGCAGTTCTTC. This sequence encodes CASSSGTGAIQEQFF.

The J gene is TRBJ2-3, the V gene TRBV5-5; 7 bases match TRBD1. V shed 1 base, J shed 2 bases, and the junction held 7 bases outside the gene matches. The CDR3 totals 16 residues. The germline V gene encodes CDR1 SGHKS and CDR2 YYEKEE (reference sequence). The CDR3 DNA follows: TGTGCCAGCAGCTTGACGCTGACAGGGCTCACAGATACGCAGTATTTT. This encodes CASSLTLTGLTDTQYF.

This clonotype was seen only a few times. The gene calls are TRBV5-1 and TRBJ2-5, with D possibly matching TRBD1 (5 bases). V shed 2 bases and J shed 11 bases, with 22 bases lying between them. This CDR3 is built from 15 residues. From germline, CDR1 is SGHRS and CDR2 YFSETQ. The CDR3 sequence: CASSLNLDIYNEQYF. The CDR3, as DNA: TGCGCCAGCAGCTTAAACCTGGACATCTACAATGAGCAGTACTTC.

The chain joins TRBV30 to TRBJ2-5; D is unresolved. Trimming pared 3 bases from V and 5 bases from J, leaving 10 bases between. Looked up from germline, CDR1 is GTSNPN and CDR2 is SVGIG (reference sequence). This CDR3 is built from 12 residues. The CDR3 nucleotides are TGTGCCTGGAGCCGGGTCAAGGAGACCCAGTACTTC. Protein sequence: CAWSRVKETQYF.

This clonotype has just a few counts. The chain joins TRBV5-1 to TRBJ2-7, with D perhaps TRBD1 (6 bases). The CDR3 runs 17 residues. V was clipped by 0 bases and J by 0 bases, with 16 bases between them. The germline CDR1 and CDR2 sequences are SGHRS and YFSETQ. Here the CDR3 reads CASSLGAQGPNSYEQYF. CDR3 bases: TGCGCCAGCAGCTTGGGGGCCCAGGGGCCGAACTCCTACGAGCAGTACTTC.

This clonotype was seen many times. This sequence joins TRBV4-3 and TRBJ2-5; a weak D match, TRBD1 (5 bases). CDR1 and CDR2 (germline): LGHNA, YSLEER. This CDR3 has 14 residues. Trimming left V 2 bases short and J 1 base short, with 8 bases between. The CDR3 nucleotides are TGCGCCAGCAGCCAACACAGGCGCCAAGAGACCCAGTACTTC. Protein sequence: CASSQHRRQETQYF.

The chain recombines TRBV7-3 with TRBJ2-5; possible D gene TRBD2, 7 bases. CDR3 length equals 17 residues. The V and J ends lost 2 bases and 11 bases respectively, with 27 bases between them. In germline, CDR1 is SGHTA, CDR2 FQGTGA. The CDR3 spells CASSLRLRGATGKGQYF. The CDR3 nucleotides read TGTGCCAGCAGCTTACGATTACGGGGGGCGACAGGAAAAGGGCAGTACTTC. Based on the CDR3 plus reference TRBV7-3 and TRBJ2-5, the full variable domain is GAGVSQTPSNKVTEKGKYVELRCDPISGHTALYWYRQSLGQGPEFLIYFQGTGAADDSGLPNDRFFAVRPEGSVSTLKIQRTERGDSAVYLCASSLRLRGATGKGQYFGPGTRLLVL.

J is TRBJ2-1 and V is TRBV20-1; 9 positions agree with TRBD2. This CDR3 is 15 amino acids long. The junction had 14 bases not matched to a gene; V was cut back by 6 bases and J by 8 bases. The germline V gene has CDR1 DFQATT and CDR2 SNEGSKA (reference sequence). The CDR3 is CSAGPGLAGLDEQFF. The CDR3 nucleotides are TGCAGTGCCGGGCCTGGGCTAGCGGGGTTGGATGAGCAGTTCTTC.

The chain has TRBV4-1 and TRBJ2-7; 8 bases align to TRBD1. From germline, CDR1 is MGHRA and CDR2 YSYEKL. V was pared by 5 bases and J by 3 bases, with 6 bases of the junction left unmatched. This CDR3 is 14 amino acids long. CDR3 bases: TGCGCCAGCAGCTACCGGGACAGGATCTACGAGCAGTACTTC. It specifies CASSYRDRIYEQYF.

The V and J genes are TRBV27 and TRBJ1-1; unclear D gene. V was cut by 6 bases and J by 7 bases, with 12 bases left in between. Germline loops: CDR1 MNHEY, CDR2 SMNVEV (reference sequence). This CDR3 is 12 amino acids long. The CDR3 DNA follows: TGTGCCAGCAGCGCCAAGCGGTATGAAGCTTTCTTT. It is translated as CASSAKRYEAFF.

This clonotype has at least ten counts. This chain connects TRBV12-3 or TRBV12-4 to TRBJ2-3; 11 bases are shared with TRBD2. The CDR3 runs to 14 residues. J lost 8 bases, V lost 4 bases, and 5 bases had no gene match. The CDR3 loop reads CASSSTSGAGTQYF. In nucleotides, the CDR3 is TGTGCCAGCAGTTCGACTAGCGGGGCTGGTACGCAGTATTTT.

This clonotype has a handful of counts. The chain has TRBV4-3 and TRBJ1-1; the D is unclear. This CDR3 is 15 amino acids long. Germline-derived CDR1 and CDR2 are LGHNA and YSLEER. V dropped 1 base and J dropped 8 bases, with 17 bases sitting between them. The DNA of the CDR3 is TGCGCCAGCAGCCAAGTATGGTCGGGGAAAGGGGAAGCTTTCTTT. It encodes CASSQVWSGKGEAFF.

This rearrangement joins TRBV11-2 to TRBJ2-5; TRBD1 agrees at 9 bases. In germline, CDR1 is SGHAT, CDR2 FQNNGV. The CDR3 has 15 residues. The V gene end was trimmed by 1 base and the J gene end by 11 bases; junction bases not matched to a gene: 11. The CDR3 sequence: CASSLVGQGGSGQYF. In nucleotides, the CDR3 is TGTGCCAGCAGCTTAGTGGGACAGGGAGGCTCCGGGCAGTACTTC.

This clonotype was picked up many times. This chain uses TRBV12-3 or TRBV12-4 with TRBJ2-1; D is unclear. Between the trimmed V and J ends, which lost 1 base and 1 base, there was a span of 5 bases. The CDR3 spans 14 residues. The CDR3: CASSLGLSYNEQFF. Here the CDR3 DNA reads TGTGCCAGCAGTTTAGGGCTTTCCTACAATGAGCAGTTCTTC.

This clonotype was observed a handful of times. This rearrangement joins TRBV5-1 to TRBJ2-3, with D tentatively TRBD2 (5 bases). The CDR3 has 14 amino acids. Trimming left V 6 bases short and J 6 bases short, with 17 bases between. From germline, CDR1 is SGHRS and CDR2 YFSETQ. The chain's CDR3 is CASTLGNTGDTQYF. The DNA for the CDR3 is TGCGCCAGCACCCTCGGGAATACCGGGGATACGCAGTATTTT.